Presented here are 5 T cell receptor beta chains from one specimen sequenced in a study of blood T cell repertoires in COVID-19. TCRdb's table, derived via immunoSEQ multiplex PCR, lists solely in-frame clones and lacks some. The sample contains 60,000 or so clones, 60% to 80% of which appear only once. The sequenced sample consisted of peripheral blood. The source of these receptors is a man aged 55 to 70 with acute or convalescent COVID-19.

The chain couples TRBV7-2 to TRBJ2-7; the match to TRBD2 covers 8 bases. With 4 bases clipped from V and 3 bases from J, the junction kept 8 bases outside the gene matches. The CDR3 sequence is 15 residues long. The V gene's germline CDR1 is SGHTA and CDR2 FQGNSA. The DNA of the CDR3 is TGTGCCAGCAGCTACCAGCGGGGGCTGATCTACGAGCAGTACTTC. Its protein product is CASSYQRGLIYEQYF.

The count of this clone is one. The J gene is TRBJ1-3, the V gene TRBV5-4; D unclear. V was clipped by 4 bases and J by 0 bases, with 8 bases between them. The CDR3 is 14 residues long. CDR1 and CDR2 (germline): SGHNT, YYREEE (reference sequence). CDR3 in DNA: TGTGCCAGCAGCCCAGGTCACTCTGGAAACACCATATATTTT. Protein product: CASSPGHSGNTIYF.

The J gene is TRBJ2-3, the V gene TRBV5-1; TRBD2 matches 10 bases. The germline gives CDR1 SGHRS, CDR2 YFSETQ. V gave up 4 bases and J gave up 1 base; unmatched junction bases: 6. CDR3 length equals 16 residues. CDR3: CASSLSGTSGTDTQYF. DNA for the CDR3: TGCGCCAGCAGCCTCTCCGGGACTAGCGGCACAGATACGCAGTATTTT. Combining the CDR3 with reference TRBV5-1 and TRBJ2-3 gives the whole variable domain KAGVTQTPRYLIKTRGQQVTLSCSPISGHRSVSWYQQTPGQGLQFLFEYFSETQRNKGNFPGRFSGRQFSNSRSEMNVSTLELGDSALYLCASSLSGTSGTDTQYFGPGTRLTVL.

V and J are TRBV24-1 and TRBJ2-1; 9 positions match TRBD1. The CDR3 runs 15 residues. Germline trimming cut 4 bases from V and 2 bases from J; bases unmatched to any gene: 2. Per germline, CDR1 KGHDR and CDR2 SFDVKD. CDR3 residues: CATSETGGTYNEQFF. The CDR3 nucleotides are TGTGCCACCAGTGAGACAGGGGGTACCTACAATGAGCAGTTCTTC.

The chain employs TRBV24-1 and TRBJ2-7; D is perhaps TRBD1 (6 bases). There are 12 residues in the CDR3. CDR1 is KGHDR and CDR2 is SFDVKD in the germline V gene. V gave up 4 bases and J gave up 4 bases, with 7 bases separating them. The CDR3 nucleotides are TGTGCCACCAGTGAACAGGGTTACGAGCAGTACTTC. This translates into CATSEQGYEQYF.